This T cell receptor beta chain comes out of a study of cytomegalovirus exposure and HLA in healthy donors. Study-wide findings and caveats: On later analysis, the bulk of CMV-associated TCR beta chains appeared to be HLA-restricted. Cytomegalovirus association was listed for 164 TCR beta chains. The authors confirmed in vitro that three CMV-associated chains were specific for CMV antigens.

PCR amplification relied on 60 Vbeta primers (plus 13 Jbeta primers). TCRdb's table, derived via immunoSEQ multiplex PCR, lists solely in-frame clones and lacks some. The table shows 110,000 to 150,000 clones, with around 79% occurring only once. Details on this clone: Its antigen is unidentified.

The CDR3 is 15 residues long. Per the germline V gene, CDR1 is SGHVS and CDR2 is FNYEAQ. With 1 base removed from V and 7 bases from J, the gap between germline ends came to 17 bases. V and J are TRBV7-6 and TRBJ2-7; TRBD2 is a possible D gene (5 bases). This TCR was recovered from a female donor in good health and CMV-seronegative. The specimen was PBMCs. CDR3 residues: CASSLVSPPEGEQYF. CDR3 nucleotides: TGTGCCAGCAGCTTAGTGTCCCCCCCTGAGGGAGAGCAGTACTTC. Full variable domain (outside the CDR3, taken from reference TRBV7-6 and TRBJ2-7): GAGVSQSPRYKVTKRGQDVALRCDPISGHVSLYWYRQALGQGPEFLTYFNYEAQQDKSGLPNDRFSAERPEGSISTLTIQRTEQRDSAMYRCASSLVSPPEGEQYFGPGTRLTVT.